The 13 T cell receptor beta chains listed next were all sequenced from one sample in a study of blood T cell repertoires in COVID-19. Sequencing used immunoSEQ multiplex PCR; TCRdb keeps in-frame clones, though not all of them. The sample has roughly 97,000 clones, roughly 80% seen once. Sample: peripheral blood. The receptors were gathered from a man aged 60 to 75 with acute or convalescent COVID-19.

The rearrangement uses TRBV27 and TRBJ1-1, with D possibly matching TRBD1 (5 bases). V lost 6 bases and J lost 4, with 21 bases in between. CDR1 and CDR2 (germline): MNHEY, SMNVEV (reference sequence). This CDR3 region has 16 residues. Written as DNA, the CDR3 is TGTGCCAGCAGCAACTCTGCCAGGGTAATGAGCACTGAAGCTTTCTTT. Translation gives CASSNSARVMSTEAFF.

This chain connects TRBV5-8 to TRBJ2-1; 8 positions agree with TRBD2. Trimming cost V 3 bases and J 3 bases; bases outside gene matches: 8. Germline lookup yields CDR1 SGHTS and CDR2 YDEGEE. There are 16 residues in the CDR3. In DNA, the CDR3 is TGTGCCAGCAGCTCTTCGGGAGGGGGATTCTACAATGAGCAGTTCTTC. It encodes CASSSSGGGFYNEQFF.

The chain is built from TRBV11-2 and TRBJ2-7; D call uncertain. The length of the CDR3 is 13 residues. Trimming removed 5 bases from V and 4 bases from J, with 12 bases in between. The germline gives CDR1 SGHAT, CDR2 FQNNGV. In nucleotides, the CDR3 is TGTGCCAGCAGCACCTCGGTCCTATACGAGCAGTACGTC. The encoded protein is CASSTSVLYEQYV.

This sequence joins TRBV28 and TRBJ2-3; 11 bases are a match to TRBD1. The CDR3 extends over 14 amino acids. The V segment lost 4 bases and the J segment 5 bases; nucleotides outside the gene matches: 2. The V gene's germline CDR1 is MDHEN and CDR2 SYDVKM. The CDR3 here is CASSSGQGVDTQYF. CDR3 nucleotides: TGTGCCAGCAGTTCGGGACAGGGGGTAGATACGCAGTATTTT.

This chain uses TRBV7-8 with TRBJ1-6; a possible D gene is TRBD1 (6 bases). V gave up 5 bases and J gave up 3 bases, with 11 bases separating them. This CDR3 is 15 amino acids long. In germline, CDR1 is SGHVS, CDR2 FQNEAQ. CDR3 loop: CASSPTGNYNSPLHF. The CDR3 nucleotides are TGTGCCAGCAGCCCTACAGGGAACTATAATTCACCCCTCCACTTT.

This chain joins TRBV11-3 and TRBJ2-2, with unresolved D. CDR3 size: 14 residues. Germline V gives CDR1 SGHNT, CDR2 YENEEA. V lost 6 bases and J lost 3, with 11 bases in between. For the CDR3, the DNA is TGTGCCAGCAGTCAGGTTTCGGACACCGGGGAGCTGTTTTTT. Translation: CASSQVSDTGELFF.

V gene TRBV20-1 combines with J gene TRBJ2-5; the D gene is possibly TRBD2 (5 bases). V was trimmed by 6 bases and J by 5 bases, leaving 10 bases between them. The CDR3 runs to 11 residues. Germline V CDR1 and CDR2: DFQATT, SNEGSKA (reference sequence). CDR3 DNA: TGCAGTGCCCTCTCGGGGGAGACCCAGTACTTC. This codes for CSALSGETQYF.

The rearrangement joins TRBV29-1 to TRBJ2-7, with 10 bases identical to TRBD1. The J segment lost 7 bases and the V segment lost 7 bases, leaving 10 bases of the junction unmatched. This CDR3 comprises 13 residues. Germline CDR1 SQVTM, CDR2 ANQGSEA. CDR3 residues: CSARDRGSGEQYF. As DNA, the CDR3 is TGCAGCGCCCGGGACAGGGGTTCGGGTGAGCAGTACTTC.

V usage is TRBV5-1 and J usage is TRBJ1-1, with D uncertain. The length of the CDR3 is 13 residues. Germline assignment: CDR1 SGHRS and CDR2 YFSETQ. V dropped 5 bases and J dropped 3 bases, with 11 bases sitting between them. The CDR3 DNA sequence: TGCGCCAGCAGATCCACCACAGACACTGAAGCTTTCTTT. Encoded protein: CASRSTTDTEAFF.

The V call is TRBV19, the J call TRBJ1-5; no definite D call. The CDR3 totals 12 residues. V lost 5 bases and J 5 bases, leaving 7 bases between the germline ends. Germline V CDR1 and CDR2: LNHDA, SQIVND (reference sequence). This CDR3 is CASSSEDQPQHF. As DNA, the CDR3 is TGTGCCAGTAGTTCGGAGGATCAGCCCCAGCATTTT.

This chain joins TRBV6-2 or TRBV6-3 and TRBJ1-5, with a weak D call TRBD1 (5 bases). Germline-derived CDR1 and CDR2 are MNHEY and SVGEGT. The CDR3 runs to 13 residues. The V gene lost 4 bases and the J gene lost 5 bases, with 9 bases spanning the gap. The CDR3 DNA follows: TGTGCCAGCAGTTTATCAGGGTATCAGCCCCAGCATTTT. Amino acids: CASSLSGYQPQHF.

The CDR3 coding sequence is TGCGCCAGCGGGACAGGGGGCTTTACCTATGGCTACACCTTC. Protein: CASGTGGFTYGYTF. The chain combines TRBV10-2 with TRBJ1-2; 12 bases are shared with TRBD1. Trimming removed 8 bases from V and 4 bases from J; junction bases left unmatched: 5. Germline values: CDR1 WSHSY, CDR2 SAAADI. The CDR3 is 14 residues long.

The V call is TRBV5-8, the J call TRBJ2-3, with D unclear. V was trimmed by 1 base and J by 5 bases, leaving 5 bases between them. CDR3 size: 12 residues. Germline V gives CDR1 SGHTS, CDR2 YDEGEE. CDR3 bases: TGTGCCAGCAGCTTGCTAGTAGATACGCAGTATTTT. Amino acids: CASSLLVDTQYF.